This paragraph covers one T cell receptor beta chain sequence. Its antigen is undetermined. A read error may produce the germline difference seen at one junction end. This CDR3 comprises 14 residues. Germline V gene sequence: CDR1 SSHAT, CDR2 FNYEAQ (reference sequence). Sorted populations all had greater than 95% purity. Sequenced material consisted of expressed TCRB transcripts (all of the isolated RNA was reverse transcribed). Assay used: immunoSEQ multiplex PCR; TCRdb lists only in-frame clones, some missing. The profile shows 850,000 to 900,000 clones, 17% of them singletons. This entry belongs to a study of beta chain features in type 1 diabetes. Study at large: Across all samples, some 110 million sorted cells were examined.

The study's findings and limits: Relative to healthy donors, patients appeared to have naive, central memory and Treg TCRB repertoires that were more similar. Junctions at VDJ sites from type 1 diabetes patients had fewer insertions and more deletions.

V usage is TRBV7-7 and J usage is TRBJ2-3; the D gene is possibly TRBD1 (6 bases). Material for sequencing was naive CD4+ T cells from blood. The sequence was collected from a young woman in good health. CDR3: CASSLGGNTDTQYF. DNA for the CDR3: TGTGCTAGCAGCTTAGGGGGAAACACAGATACGCAGTATTTT.